The present T cell receptor beta chain was sequenced within a study of cytomegalovirus exposure and HLA in healthy donors. With 60 Vbeta and 13 Jbeta primers, the PCR was carried out. Sequencing used immunoSEQ multiplex PCR; TCRdb keeps in-frame clones, though not all of them. The sample includes roughly 150,000 clones. Germline V gives CDR1 SGHVS, CDR2 FNYEAQ. The CDR3 is 15 amino acids. V gave up 5 bases and J gave up 7 bases, with 20 bases separating them. This chain uses TRBV7-6 with TRBJ1-1; D unresolved. The TCR was taken from a woman in her fifties or sixties in good health and CMV-seronegative. The source material was PBMCs. CDR3 loop: CASSLSLSRAGEAFF. The CDR3 DNA is TGTGCCAGCAGCCTTAGCCTTTCAAGGGCGGGTGAAGCTTTCTTT.